The next 21 T cell receptor beta chains were all read from a single sample in a study of shared clonotypes between healthy human individuals. Measured with immunoSEQ multiplex PCR; TCRdb has only the in-frame clones, and not every one. The repertoire holds about 680,000 clones, with around 78% as singletons. Material: memory CD4+ T cells sorted from blood. Documented subset: CD45RA-negative fraction. These receptor sequences come from a woman in her twenties or thirties in good health.

The chain has TRBV28 and TRBJ2-7, with D perhaps assigned TRBD1 or TRBD2 (6 bases each). The V gene lost 6 bases and the J gene lost 1 base, with 19 bases spanning the gap. CDR3 size: 16 residues. Germline V gene lookup returns CDR1 MDHEN and CDR2 SYDVKM. The CDR3 here is CASRLGGGVASYEQYF. CDR3 coding DNA: TGTGCCAGCAGACTGGGGGGCGGAGTAGCTTCCTACGAGCAGTACTTC.

This clone was seen just once. The chain carries TRBV6-5 and TRBJ2-1, with TRBD2 matching 10 bases. The V segment lost 2 bases and the J segment 7 bases; nucleotides outside the gene matches: 5. The CDR3 is made up of 15 amino acids. Germline assignment: CDR1 MNHEY and CDR2 SVGAGI. The CDR3 DNA reads as TGTGCCAGCAGTTACCCGGGACTAGCGAGGAATGAGCAGTTCTTC. Its protein product is CASSYPGLARNEQFF.

The chain carries TRBV4-3 and TRBJ2-3; D not certain. Germline values: CDR1 LGHNA, CDR2 YSLEER. Trimming shortened V by 4 bases and J by 10 bases, and 9 bases separated the two germline ends. The CDR3 runs to 11 residues. This CDR3 is CASSRGFAQYF. In DNA, the CDR3 is TGCGCCAGCAGCCGGGGATTCGCGCAGTATTTT.

This clone occurred once. Other DNA sequences from this sample encode an identical CDR3 as well. This chain links TRBV18 with TRBJ2-6; D not resolved. This CDR3 region has 15 residues. V lost 3 bases, J lost 1 base, and 7 bases lay in between. Germline V gene sequence: CDR1 KGHSH, CDR2 LQKENI. The CDR3 reads CASSPRRSGANVLTF. The CDR3 DNA reads TGTGCCAGCTCACCCCGGAGATCTGGGGCCAACGTCCTGACTTTC.

V gene TRBV7-2 combines with J gene TRBJ2-7; D gene uncertain. Deletions cut 5 bases from V and 0 bases from J, with 14 bases between. Germline CDR1 SGHTA, CDR2 FQGNSA. This CDR3 spans 15 amino acids. The CDR3 loop reads CASSKDIPSSYEQYF. DNA of the CDR3: TGTGCCAGCAGCAAAGACATTCCCAGCTCCTACGAGCAGTACTTC.

This clone has a handful of counts. This rearrangement joins TRBV19 to TRBJ1-1; the D gene is possibly TRBD1 (6 bases). CDR1 LNHDA and CDR2 SQIVND come from the germline V gene (reference sequence). The CDR3 has 14 residues. V dropped 4 bases and J dropped 3 bases, with 12 bases sitting between them. CDR3 loop: CASSSQGQYTEAFF. CDR3 sequence (DNA): TGTGCCAGTAGTAGCCAAGGACAGTACACTGAAGCTTTCTTT.

This clone has just a few counts. The sample has other DNA sequences that encode this CDR3 too. The chain has TRBV5-1 and TRBJ2-3; 9 bases are a match to TRBD1. This CDR3 has 16 amino acids. The ends lost 0 bases at V and 2 bases at J; junction bases unmatched: 4. Germline V lookup: CDR1 SGHRS, CDR2 YFSETQ. DNA for the CDR3: TGCGCCAGCAGCTTGGCACAGGGGGCTTCCACAGATACGCAGTATTTT. Amino acids: CASSLAQGASTDTQYF.

In the case of this clone: An end of the junction does not agree with germline; a read error may underlie this. The chain is built from TRBV5-1 and TRBJ2-7, with 13 bases identical to TRBD2. This CDR3 contains 14 residues. Germline CDR1 reads SGHRS; CDR2 reads YFSETQ. CDR3 loop: CASSLGTSGGRLNF. CDR3 DNA: TGCGCCAGCAGCTTGGGGACTAGCGGGGGACGGTTGAACTTC.

This clone was detected a few times. The V gene is TRBV11-2, the J gene TRBJ2-7, with D tentatively TRBD2 (6 bases). Germline values: CDR1 SGHAT, CDR2 FQNNGV. The CDR3 is 15 residues long. V lost 0 bases and J 5 bases, leaving 14 bases between the germline ends. The CDR3: CASSLEGGAHHEQYF. CDR3 nucleotide sequence: TGTGCCAGCAGCTTAGAAGGAGGGGCCCACCACGAGCAGTACTTC.

V usage is TRBV29-1 and J usage is TRBJ2-1, with 11 bases matching TRBD2. Trimming cost V 7 bases and J 6 bases; bases outside gene matches: 8. CDR3 size: 14 residues. Germline V gene lookup returns CDR1 SQVTM and CDR2 ANQGSEA. The CDR3 sequence: CSGKLAGEANEQFF. As DNA, the CDR3 is TGCAGCGGCAAACTAGCGGGAGAAGCCAATGAGCAGTTCTTC.

The chain recombines TRBV6-1 with TRBJ2-6; perhaps TRBD1 as D (6 bases). Between the trimmed V and J ends, which lost 6 bases and 0 bases, there was a span of 9 bases. Germline CDR1 MNHNS, CDR2 SASEGT. This CDR3 spans 15 amino acids. The CDR3 DNA reads as TGTGCCAGCAGGAGGACAGCCTCTGGGGCCAACGTCCTGACTTTC. It translates to CASRRTASGANVLTF.

This clone was detected a few times. The chain uses TRBV10-1 and TRBJ2-2; D remains ambiguous. Trimming cost V 2 bases and J 2 bases, with 9 bases left between them. Germline CDR1 is WNHNN and CDR2 is SYGVQD (reference sequence). This CDR3 is built from 15 residues. The CDR3 spells CASSENQDNTGELFF. The CDR3 nucleotides are TGCGCCAGCAGTGAGAATCAGGATAACACCGGGGAGCTGTTTTTT.

CDR3 nucleotides: TGTGCCAGCAGCTTTGCCGGACAGGGTCTAAAGGGCTACACCTTC. Translation gives CASSFAGQGLKGYTF. The chain recombines TRBV7-9 with TRBJ1-2, with 8 positions matching TRBD1. CDR3 length equals 15 residues. CDR1 is SEHNR and CDR2 is FQNEAQ in the germline V gene (reference sequence). V shed 3 bases and J 8 bases; nucleotides not matched to a gene: 11.

The chain couples TRBV6-1 to TRBJ1-5; D unresolved. The CDR3 is made up of 14 amino acids. Per germline, CDR1 MNHNS and CDR2 SASEGT. V was cut by 5 bases and J by 5 bases, with 13 bases left in between. For the CDR3, the DNA is TGTGCCAGCAGTTCATTATTTGGGGATCAGCCCCAGCATTTT. Amino acids: CASSSLFGDQPQHF.

This clone was observed a single time. The chain employs TRBV29-1 and TRBJ2-1; TRBD2 matches 9 bases. J lost 9 bases, V lost 1 base, and 4 bases had no gene match. The CDR3 contains 13 residues. Germline assignment: CDR1 SQVTM and CDR2 ANQGSEA. CDR3 protein: CSVEGAGGGEQFF. CDR3 in DNA: TGCAGCGTTGAAGGTGCGGGAGGGGGTGAGCAGTTCTTC.

This clone was observed at least ten times. The V gene is TRBV10-3, the J gene TRBJ1-1; a possible D gene is TRBD1 (5 bases). The CDR3 runs to 14 residues. V lost 0 bases to trimming and J lost 8 bases, with 13 bases between them. Germline CDR1 ENHRY, CDR2 SYGVKD. DNA of the CDR3: TGTGCCATCAGTGAGTCCCCCGAGGGACGGGAAGCTTTCTTT. Encoded protein: CAISESPEGREAFF.

The chain links TRBV28 to TRBJ2-2; D assignment may be TRBD1 or TRBD2 (5 bases each). There are 15 residues in the CDR3. CDR1 and CDR2 (germline): MDHEN, SYDVKM. Trimming cost V 7 bases and J 5 bases, with 17 bases left between them. The chain's CDR3 is CASKGGGEGTGELFF. The CDR3 DNA is TGTGCCAGCAAAGGTGGGGGAGAGGGGACCGGGGAGCTGTTTTTT.

The rearrangement joins TRBV19 to TRBJ2-1, with 13 nucleotides matching TRBD2. J was trimmed by 7 bases and V by 5 bases; bases with no gene match: 14. CDR1 LNHDA and CDR2 SQIVND come from the germline V gene (reference sequence). The CDR3 is made up of 18 amino acids. This CDR3 reads CASSARLRTSGSMNEQFF. DNA for the CDR3: TGTGCCAGTAGTGCCAGACTTCGGACTAGCGGGAGTATGAATGAGCAGTTCTTC.

The rearrangement joins TRBV19 to TRBJ2-5; D is uncertain. V was clipped by 5 bases and J by 5 bases, with 15 bases between them. CDR1 and CDR2 (germline): LNHDA, SQIVND (reference sequence). The CDR3 extends over 14 amino acids. In DNA, the CDR3 is TGTGCCAGTAGTTCCCGGGTCCCATCCGAGACCCAGTACTTC. Protein product: CASSSRVPSETQYF.

This clone was recorded only once. Distinct nucleotide sequences in the sample also encode this CDR3. The gene calls are TRBV5-1 and TRBJ2-5; 8 bases line up with TRBD2. CDR1 is SGHRS and CDR2 is YFSETQ in the germline V gene. CDR3 length: 15 residues. Unmatched junction bases numbered 3, after V lost 0 bases and J lost 2 bases. In DNA form, the CDR3 reads TGCGCCAGCAGCTTGGTAGCGGGAATGCAAGAGACCCAGTACTTC. Translated: CASSLVAGMQETQYF.

This clone was detected ten times or more. The CDR3 sequence is CASSATSTAGQPQHF. The CDR3 DNA is TGTGCCAGTAGTGCAACATCCACAGCGGGTCAGCCCCAGCATTTT. This chain uses TRBV19 with TRBJ1-5, with D uncertain. Per germline, CDR1 LNHDA and CDR2 SQIVND (reference sequence). This CDR3 is 15 amino acids long. The V end was cut by 5 bases, the J end by 6 bases, with 17 bases between.